The 21 T cell receptor beta chains listed next were all sequenced from one sample in a study of cytomegalovirus exposure and HLA in healthy donors. Assay: immunoSEQ multiplex PCR; the TCRdb copy retains only in-frame clones and omits some. The data contain 170,000 or so clones, around 81% of them singletons. Material for sequencing was PBMCs. The receptor set was obtained from a woman under 30 in good health and CMV-seropositive.

V is TRBV19 and J is TRBJ1-6, with TRBD1 matching over 9 bases. V trimming: 5 bases; J trimming: 7 bases; junction bases outside the gene matches: 6. This CDR3 is built from 15 residues. CDR1 is LNHDA, CDR2 SQIVND, per germline (reference sequence). The CDR3 sequence: CASSPLGQGNSPLHF. The CDR3 DNA is TGTGCCAGTAGTCCGCTTGGACAGGGGAATTCACCCCTCCACTTT.

This sequence joins TRBV6-6 and TRBJ1-3, with 11 bases aligning to TRBD1. The CDR3 has 16 residues. Germline V CDR1 and CDR2: MNHNY, SVGAGI (reference sequence). The trim removed 6 bases at V and 2 bases at J, leaving 6 bases unmatched. For the CDR3, the DNA is TGTGCCAGCAGGTTCCCGGGACAGGGGGCTGGAAACACCATATATTTT. Its protein is CASRFPGQGAGNTIYF.

The gene calls are TRBV7-3 and TRBJ1-1; 10 bases agree with TRBD1. V trimming: 5 bases; J trimming: 4 bases; junction bases outside the gene matches: 7. CDR1 and CDR2 from the germline V gene are SGHTA and FQGTGA. This CDR3 is 15 amino acids long. CDR3 amino acids: CASSPDRGRGTEAFF. CDR3 nucleotide sequence: TGTGCCAGCAGCCCTGACAGGGGGCGAGGCACTGAAGCTTTCTTT.

The rearrangement uses TRBV28 and TRBJ2-4; D may be TRBD1 (5 bases). V was shortened by 7 bases and J by 1 base, with 14 bases between the two germline ends. CDR3 length equals 15 residues. Per germline, CDR1 MDHEN and CDR2 SYDVKM. Here the CDR3 reads CASMVGRGAKNIQYF. The CDR3 DNA reads as TGTGCCAGCATGGTGGGAAGGGGCGCCAAAAACATTCAGTACTTC.

This chain connects TRBV27 to TRBJ2-6, with D possibly TRBD1 on 6 matching bases. Germline CDR1 and CDR2: MNHEY and SMNVEV (reference sequence). Trimming stripped 4 bases from V and 3 bases from J, with 16 bases between. The CDR3 is 17 residues long. The CDR3 spells CASSSLITGFGANVLTF. The CDR3 coding sequence is TGTGCCAGCAGTTCACTCATTACAGGGTTTGGGGCCAACGTCCTGACTTTC.

The sample holds a few counts of this clone. V usage is TRBV27 and J usage is TRBJ1-2; 9 nucleotides align to TRBD1. In germline, CDR1 is MNHEY, CDR2 SMNVEV (reference sequence). With V trimmed by 4 bases and J by 3 bases, 6 bases remained unmatched. CDR3 size: 15 residues. The CDR3 reads CASSYSQGAYYGYTF. The CDR3 nucleotides read TGTGCCAGCAGTTACTCACAGGGGGCCTACTATGGCTACACCTTC.

This clone has a single count. The chain employs TRBV4-3 and TRBJ2-7; unclear D gene. V lost 2 bases and J lost 0, with 17 bases in between. The CDR3 spans 17 residues. The germline V gene has CDR1 LGHNA and CDR2 YSLEER. The CDR3 loop reads CASSQYRGSSLSYEQYF. The CDR3 DNA reads as TGCGCCAGCAGCCAATATCGCGGCAGCAGCCTCTCCTACGAGCAGTACTTC.

The chain carries TRBV29-1 and TRBJ2-5; 7 bases are a match to TRBD2. The ends lost 7 bases at V and 2 bases at J; junction bases unmatched: 7. The CDR3 consists of 13 residues. Germline V gene sequence: CDR1 SQVTM, CDR2 ANQGSEA. The CDR3 bases are TGCAGCGCAGCGACTAGCAGTCAAGAGACCCAGTACTTC. Translation gives CSAATSSQETQYF.

The chain joins TRBV6-1 to TRBJ2-7; weak D call: TRBD1 (5 bases). Germline CDR1 and CDR2: MNHNS and SASEGT. The CDR3 extends over 15 amino acids. The V gene lost 7 bases and the J gene lost 1 base, with 17 bases spanning the gap. CDR3 loop: CASMMVGVQSYEQYF. CDR3 bases: TGTGCCAGCATGATGGTAGGGGTTCAGTCCTACGAGCAGTACTTC.

The chain uses TRBV6-5 and TRBJ2-5; TRBD1 might be the D (8 bases). The CDR3 has 15 amino acids. The V gene's germline CDR1 is MNHEY and CDR2 SVGAGI. The V end was cut by 6 bases, the J end by 4 bases, with 18 bases between. For the CDR3, the DNA is TGTGCCAGCAGAATTCGACAGGGGAGGGGAGAGACCCAGTACTTC. Translated: CASRIRQGRGETQYF.

V usage is TRBV7-2 and J usage is TRBJ2-7; a possible D gene is TRBD1 (6 bases). The CDR3 contains 15 residues. Trimming removed 0 bases from V and 2 bases from J, with 11 bases in between. CDR1 is SGHTA, CDR2 FQGNSA, per germline. The CDR3 region is CASSLAAGATYEQYF. The CDR3 coding sequence is TGTGCCAGCAGCTTAGCCGCAGGGGCCACCTACGAGCAGTACTTC.

This clone was observed at least ten times. J is TRBJ2-5 and V is TRBV13; TRBD2 agrees at 8 bases. This CDR3 has 16 amino acids. Germline-derived CDR1 and CDR2 are PRHDT and FYEKMQ (reference sequence). The junction had 12 bases not matched to a gene; V was cut back by 4 bases and J by 5 bases. The CDR3 region has the DNA TGTGCCAGCAGCTCTGCTCGGCTAGCGGGTTTTGAGACCCAGTACTTC. Its translation is CASSSARLAGFETQYF.

V usage is TRBV7-9 and J usage is TRBJ1-2; 10 nucleotides align to TRBD1. The ends lost 4 bases at V and 6 bases at J; junction bases unmatched: 5. Germline CDR1 reads SEHNR; CDR2 reads FQNEAQ (reference sequence). The CDR3 loop spans 14 amino acids. CDR3 protein: CASSSPGQGNGYTF. The CDR3 region has the DNA TGTGCCAGCAGCTCTCCGGGACAGGGGAATGGCTACACCTTC.

This rearrangement joins TRBV9 to TRBJ2-2; TRBD2 aligns across 8 bases. V lost 3 bases to trimming and J lost 4 bases; unmatched junction nucleotides: 5. CDR1 SGDLS and CDR2 YYNGEE come from the germline V gene. The CDR3 extends over 15 amino acids. In nucleotides, the CDR3 is TGTGCCAGCAGCGAGACCGGGACTAGCACCGGGGAGCTGTTTTTT. It yields the protein CASSETGTSTGELFF. The full variable domain, completed using reference TRBV9 and TRBJ2-2, is DSGVTQTPKHLITATGQRVTLRCSPRSGDLSVYWYQQSLDQGLQFLIQYYNGEERAKGNILERFSAQQFPDLHSELNLSSLELGDSALYFCASSETGTSTGELFFGEGSRLTVL.

This chain uses TRBV5-1 with TRBJ2-1; D is possibly TRBD2 (7 bases). CDR1 and CDR2 from the germline V gene are SGHRS and YFSETQ. V was pared by 2 bases and J by 2 bases, with 14 bases between. The CDR3 length is 16 residues. CDR3 sequence reads: CASSFLNGGPYNEQFF. In DNA, the CDR3 is TGCGCCAGCAGCTTTCTTAACGGGGGGCCCTACAATGAGCAGTTCTTC.

The J gene is TRBJ2-3, the V gene TRBV11-2; 11 nucleotides match TRBD2. Germline CDR1 is SGHAT and CDR2 is FQNNGV. V shed 3 bases, J shed 1 base, and the junction held 6 bases outside the gene matches. The length of the CDR3 is 17 residues. In nucleotides, the CDR3 is TGTGCCAGCAGCTTTGCTCTAGCGGGGGGCCGCACAGATACGCAGTATTTT. This translates into CASSFALAGGRTDTQYF.

With respect to this clone: Other DNA variants within this sample encode the same CDR3. The CDR3 sequence: CASSLGAGGQETQYF. CDR3 nucleotides: TGTGCCAGCAGCTTAGGAGCCGGGGGCCAAGAGACCCAGTACTTC. V usage is TRBV7-9 and J usage is TRBJ2-5, with D possibly matching TRBD2 (6 bases). Germline V gives CDR1 SEHNR, CDR2 FQNEAQ (reference sequence). The CDR3 length is 15 residues. The V and J ends lost 1 base and 1 base respectively, with 10 bases between them.

This chain links TRBV5-6 with TRBJ2-7, with a weak D call TRBD1 (6 bases). CDR1 is SGHDT and CDR2 is YYEEEE in the germline V gene. Trimming shortened V by 4 bases and J by 0 bases, and 14 bases separated the two germline ends. This CDR3 spans 15 amino acids. In nucleotides, the CDR3 is TGTGCCAGCAGCCCGGGGACATCGCCCTCCTACGAGCAGTACTTC. It encodes CASSPGTSPSYEQYF.

The CDR3 nucleotides read TGTGCCAGCAGCTCCAACTACGAGCAGTACTTC. This translates into CASSSNYEQYF. The chain uses TRBV5-6 and TRBJ2-7; the D is unclear. The V end lost 3 bases, the J end lost 3 bases, and 4 bases lay between the germline ends. Germline assignment: CDR1 SGHDT and CDR2 YYEEEE. The CDR3 length is 11 residues.

This rearrangement joins TRBV19 to TRBJ1-2; D possibly corresponds to TRBD1 (5 bases). CDR1 and CDR2 (germline): LNHDA, SQIVND (reference sequence). The CDR3 runs 14 residues. The V gene lost 3 bases and the J gene lost 3 bases, with 11 bases spanning the gap. Written as DNA, the CDR3 is TGTGCCAGTAGTATTCGGAGGGGAGACTATGGCTACACCTTC. Translation gives CASSIRRGDYGYTF.

The chain combines TRBV28 with TRBJ1-3; possibly TRBD1 for D (5 bases). V lost 5 bases and J lost 4, with 15 bases in between. This CDR3 region has 15 residues. Per the germline V gene, CDR1 is MDHEN and CDR2 is SYDVKM. The CDR3 protein is CASSLNGGGGNTIYF. CDR3 in DNA: TGTGCCAGCAGTCTTAATGGGGGAGGCGGAAACACCATATATTTT.